The 23 T cell receptor beta chains reported below all come from one sample, sequenced in a study of blood T cells in healthy people across ages. The use of a sample-barcoded 5' primer and a J-beta primer mix characterized a second PCR of 7 to 11 cycles. TCRdb re-called the 5' RACE reads through MiXCR, storing one row per CDR3 protein. The table records over 600,000 distinct CDR3 sequences, 35% to 50% of them present only once. The sequencing sample was made of blood. The receptors originated from a man older than 75 in good health.

This clonotype was seen a handful of times. This chain links TRBV29-1 with TRBJ2-5; D possibly matches TRBD1 or TRBD2 (5 bases each). With 5 bases removed from V and 1 base from J, the gap between germline ends came to 17 bases. This CDR3 spans 15 amino acids. The germline V gene has CDR1 SQVTM and CDR2 ANQGSEA. This chain's CDR3 is CSVLGTDAFQETQYF. DNA for the CDR3: TGCAGCGTTCTCGGGACGGACGCCTTCCAAGAGACCCAGTACTTC.

The genes are TRBV7-2 and TRBJ2-7, with a tentative D call TRBD2 (6 bases). With 6 bases removed from V and 2 bases from J, the gap between germline ends came to 14 bases. This CDR3 has 14 amino acids. CDR1 SGHTA and CDR2 FQGNSA come from the germline V gene. CDR3 protein: CASRPAGGTYEQYF. The CDR3 nucleotides read TGTGCCAGCAGGCCGGCTGGCGGGACCTACGAGCAGTACTTC.

V gene TRBV7-2 combines with J gene TRBJ2-7; 8 nucleotides match TRBD2. Germline V CDR1 and CDR2: SGHTA, FQGNSA. CDR3 length equals 14 residues. Trimming removed 8 bases from V and 7 bases from J; junction bases left unmatched: 13. The CDR3 protein is CASVGGAGGREQYF. CDR3 DNA sequence: TGTGCCAGCGTTGGTGGGGCGGGAGGTCGGGAGCAGTACTTC.

This clonotype was counted between two and nine times. The chain carries TRBV5-1 and TRBJ2-1; D assignment may be TRBD1 or TRBD2 (5 bases each). This CDR3 contains 16 residues. The germline CDR1 and CDR2 sequences are SGHRS and YFSETQ. V was shortened by 4 bases and J by 8 bases, with 22 bases between the two germline ends. The CDR3 DNA reads as TGCGCCAGCAGCGGCCGCTCCGGGACCCCTTCCGATGAGCAGTTCTTC. This sequence encodes CASSGRSGTPSDEQFF.

V gene TRBV20-1 combines with J gene TRBJ2-2, with TRBD1 matching over 7 bases. Per the germline V gene, CDR1 is DFQATT and CDR2 is SNEGSKA (reference sequence). After removal of 5 bases from V and 2 bases from J, the junction contained 5 bases not matched to a gene. This CDR3 is built from 14 residues. The CDR3, as DNA: TGCAGTGCTCCCGGGACAGTAAACACCGGGGAGCTGTTTTTT. Its protein product is CSAPGTVNTGELFF.

This clonotype has only a few counts. The chain couples TRBV24-1 to TRBJ2-2; tentatively, D is TRBD1 (6 bases). The germline CDR1 and CDR2 sequences are KGHDR and SFDVKD. V shed 9 bases and J shed 6 bases, with 22 bases lying between them. The length of the CDR3 is 16 residues. CDR3 amino acids: CATGTPGTPKAGELFF. Written as DNA, the CDR3 is TGTGCCACCGGAACTCCCGGGACACCTAAAGCCGGGGAGCTGTTTTTT.

This clonotype was seen a handful of times. The chain carries TRBV13 and TRBJ2-1; weak D call: TRBD2 (6 bases). CDR1 PRHDT and CDR2 FYEKMQ come from the germline V gene (reference sequence). There are 16 residues in the CDR3. Trimming left V 6 bases short and J 10 bases short, with 25 bases between. The CDR3 reads CASSYNGGGGLGEQFF. The CDR3 nucleotides read TGTGCCAGCAGTTATAATGGGGGAGGCGGCTTGGGAGAGCAGTTCTTC.

This clonotype was picked up many times. The chain combines TRBV18 with TRBJ1-5, with 9 bases lining up with TRBD1. The CDR3 has 17 residues. Germline CDR1 reads KGHSH; CDR2 reads LQKENI. J lost 2 bases, V lost 3 bases, and 8 bases had no gene match. The CDR3 sequence: CASSPGQGITGNQPQHF. The CDR3 DNA sequence: TGTGCCAGCTCACCGGGACAGGGCATTACGGGCAATCAGCCCCAGCATTTT.

The chain joins TRBV7-2 to TRBJ2-5, with D tentatively TRBD1 (6 bases). The germline gives CDR1 SGHTA, CDR2 FQGNSA. The CDR3 loop spans 15 amino acids. V was trimmed by 0 bases and J by 5 bases, leaving 13 bases between them. The CDR3 DNA reads as TGTGCCAGCAGCTTAGCTGGACAGAGATGGGAGACCCAGTACTTC. It codes for CASSLAGQRWETQYF.

The chain uses TRBV7-9 and TRBJ1-2; D uncertain. The CDR3 length is 13 residues. Germline values: CDR1 SEHNR, CDR2 FQNEAQ (reference sequence). Between the trimmed V and J ends, which lost 6 bases and 7 bases, there was a span of 15 bases. CDR3 sequence reads: CASREDGWAGYTF. The DNA of the CDR3 is TGTGCCAGCAGGGAAGACGGATGGGCTGGCTACACCTTC.

This clonotype was picked up a small number of times. This sequence joins TRBV11-2 and TRBJ2-5; TRBD2 matches 9 bases. The CDR3 is 17 residues long. Losses at the gene ends were 2 bases for V and 3 bases for J; bases not matched to a gene: 10. Per the germline V gene, CDR1 is SGHAT and CDR2 is FQNNGV. The CDR3, as DNA: TGTGCCAGCAGCTTAATTAAGACTAGCGGACTCAAAGAGACCCAGTACTTC. The encoded protein is CASSLIKTSGLKETQYF.

This clonotype has a handful of counts. The rearrangement links TRBV6-2 or TRBV6-3 to TRBJ1-1; TRBD1 is a possible D gene (5 bases). V was pared by 5 bases and J by 4 bases, with 23 bases between. Germline V gene data show CDR1 as MNHEY and CDR2 as SVGEGT. The CDR3 has 17 residues. CDR3 nucleotide sequence: TGTGCCAGCAGTGGCGACCGGGCCCAGGGAGGTGGCACTGAAGCTTTCTTT. This codes for CASSGDRAQGGGTEAFF.

In its sample, this clonotype was seen a few times. The chain employs TRBV20-1 and TRBJ2-7; D perhaps matches TRBD1 (6 bases). Germline CDR1 is DFQATT and CDR2 is SNEGSKA (reference sequence). The CDR3 is 16 amino acids. V lost 0 bases, J lost 5 bases, and 20 bases lay in between. The CDR3 nucleotides read TGCAGTGCTAGAGATTCAGGGGACCCCTCGGGCCACGAGCAGTACTTC. Translating gives CSARDSGDPSGHEQYF.

The chain is built from TRBV5-1 and TRBJ2-2; 8 positions agree with TRBD2. V lost 4 bases and J lost 1; bases outside the gene matches: 9. Germline CDR1 SGHRS, CDR2 YFSETQ. The CDR3 is 17 residues long. CDR3 coding DNA: TGCGCCAGCAGCCCCTCGTTAGCGGGAAAGAACACCGGGGAGCTGTTTTTT. It is translated as CASSPSLAGKNTGELFF.

This clonotype was recorded a few times. The genes are TRBV20-1 and TRBJ2-7, with 8 bases fitting TRBD2. This CDR3 region has 13 residues. The J segment lost 6 bases and the V segment lost 5 bases, leaving 9 bases of the junction unmatched. CDR1 and CDR2 from the germline V gene are DFQATT and SNEGSKA (reference sequence). CDR3 coding DNA: TGCAGTGCTGGAGGGCAAGCGGGAGTCGAGCAGTACTTC. Amino acids: CSAGGQAGVEQYF.

The rearrangement joins TRBV6-5 to TRBJ1-2; maybe TRBD1 (6 bases). With 5 bases removed from V and 10 bases from J, the gap between germline ends came to 20 bases. The CDR3 has 14 residues. The germline gives CDR1 MNHEY, CDR2 SVGAGI. The CDR3 here is CASSLGQPPRYYTF. In DNA form, the CDR3 reads TGTGCCAGCAGTCTTGGACAGCCCCCACGGTACTACACCTTC.

The gene calls are TRBV7-9 and TRBJ2-6, with D possibly matching TRBD2 (7 bases). The length of the CDR3 is 17 residues. The V and J ends lost 5 bases and 2 bases respectively, with 16 bases between them. Germline CDR1 is SEHNR and CDR2 is FQNEAQ (reference sequence). As DNA, the CDR3 is TGTGCCAGCAGCCAAGGGGGGGTGCGTACTGGGGCCAACGTCCTGACTTTC. This codes for CASSQGGVRTGANVLTF. The full variable domain, rest sourced from reference TRBV7-9 and TRBJ2-6, is DTGVSQNPRHKITKRGQNVTFRCDPISEHNRLYWYRQTLGQGPEFLTYFQNEAQLEKSRLLSDRFSAERPKGSFSTLEIQRTEQGDSAMYLCASSQGGVRTGANVLTFGAGSRLTVL.

This clonotype turned up a few times. CDR3 bases: TGTGCCAGCAAAGAGCACTATGGCTACACCTTC. Its translation is CASKEHYGYTF. The J gene is TRBJ1-2, the V gene TRBV28; D not certain. The CDR3 is made up of 11 amino acids. CDR1 is MDHEN, CDR2 SYDVKM, per germline. V dropped 7 bases and J dropped 3 bases, with 6 bases sitting between them.

V is TRBV20-1 and J is TRBJ2-7; 9 bases are shared with TRBD1. From germline, CDR1 is DFQATT and CDR2 SNEGSKA (reference sequence). CDR3 length: 13 amino acids. After removal of 6 bases from V and 3 bases from J, the junction contained 6 bases not matched to a gene. CDR3 in amino acids: CSALDRGGYEQYF. The CDR3 region has the DNA TGCAGTGCCCTGGACAGGGGTGGCTACGAGCAGTACTTC.

The chain joins TRBV20-1 to TRBJ2-5; 8 bases match TRBD2. CDR1 DFQATT and CDR2 SNEGSKA come from the germline V gene (reference sequence). The V gene end was trimmed by 6 bases and the J gene end by 5 bases; junction bases not matched to a gene: 14. CDR3 length: 15 residues. The CDR3 DNA reads TGCAGTGCAACCCTCGGAGCGGGAGTAGGGGAGACCCAGTACTTC. Its translation: CSATLGAGVGETQYF.

A note on this clonotype: A read error is possible here, since a much larger clone lies one base away. This CDR3 reads CASSPLDGSYEQYF. DNA of the CDR3: TGTGCCAGCAGCCCCTTGGACGGGAGCTACGAGCAGTACTTC. The chain carries TRBV9 and TRBJ2-7; TRBD2 is a possible D gene (6 bases). Germline lookup yields CDR1 SGDLS and CDR2 YYNGEE. With 4 bases removed from V and 3 bases from J, the gap between germline ends came to 14 bases. The CDR3 consists of 14 residues.

Concerning this clonotype itself: One end of the junction fails to match germline, which may point to a read error. The gene calls are TRBV7-9 and TRBJ2-5; no clear D gene. Germline CDR1 reads SEHNR; CDR2 reads FQNEAQ (reference sequence). There are 14 residues in the CDR3. DNA of the CDR3: TGTGCCAGCAGCTCGATAGGGTCCCAAGAGACCCAGTACTTT. This sequence encodes CASSSIGSQETQYF.

V is TRBV7-3 and J is TRBJ2-7, with 9 nucleotides matching TRBD2. Germline trimming cut 5 bases from V and 7 bases from J; bases unmatched to any gene: 12. CDR1 and CDR2 from the germline V gene are SGHTA and FQGTGA. The CDR3 is made up of 15 amino acids. CDR3 in amino acids: CASSPSGRQNNEQYF. CDR3 nucleotides: TGTGCCAGCAGCCCGAGCGGGAGGCAAAACAATGAGCAGTACTTC.